Shown below are 25 T cell receptor beta chains from a single sample sequenced in a study of cytotoxic CD8 clonotypes in ibrutinib-treated CLL. The assay was immunoSEQ multiplex PCR, and TCRdb's table has in-frame clones only and misses some. The sample gives roughly 110,000 clones, about 50% of which show up once; approximately 35% is in the top ten. Sequencing was performed on PBMCs, taken after 24 months of ibrutinib treatment. All receptors derive from a human donor with chronic lymphocytic leukemia.

V and J are TRBV7-9 and TRBJ2-3; tentatively, D is TRBD2 (5 bases). V lost 6 bases, J lost 4 bases, and 11 bases lay in between. This CDR3 contains 13 residues. From germline, CDR1 is SEHNR and CDR2 FQNEAQ (reference sequence). For the CDR3, the DNA is TGTGCCAGCAGGGGAGTGGAGGCAGATACGCAGTATTTT. It yields the protein CASRGVEADTQYF.

The V call is TRBV6-5, the J call TRBJ2-7, with a weak D call TRBD1 (5 bases). Trimming took 3 bases from V and 3 from J, leaving 15 bases between them. This CDR3 contains 15 residues. Looked up from germline, CDR1 is MNHEY and CDR2 is SVGAGI. CDR3 amino acids: CASSYSGLWDYEQYF. Written as DNA, the CDR3 is TGTGCCAGCAGTTATTCAGGGCTGTGGGACTACGAGCAGTACTTC.

The V and J genes are TRBV20-1 and TRBJ1-4; D is unresolved. The V and J ends lost 6 bases and 8 bases respectively, with 10 bases between them. In germline, CDR1 is DFQATT, CDR2 SNEGSKA (reference sequence). This CDR3 is 11 amino acids long. In DNA form, the CDR3 reads TGCAGTGCCCATGTTGGGGAAAAACTGTTTTTT. It codes for CSAHVGEKLFF.

V gene TRBV25-1 combines with J gene TRBJ1-1; D gene uncertain. Germline loops: CDR1 MGHDK, CDR2 SYGVNS. Trimming took off 7 bases at V and 0 bases at J, with 9 bases between the two ends. This CDR3 has 13 amino acids. The chain's CDR3 is CASIGQLNTEAFF. In nucleotides, the CDR3 is TGTGCCAGCATTGGCCAGCTGAACACTGAAGCTTTCTTT.

This clone was seen a single time. The gene calls are TRBV7-6 and TRBJ2-1; possibly TRBD1 for D (5 bases). The CDR3 extends over 15 amino acids. V lost 5 bases, J lost 0 bases, and 11 bases lay in between. Per germline, CDR1 SGHVS and CDR2 FNYEAQ. The DNA of the CDR3 is TGTGCCAGCAGCCTAAGGGGATTCTCCTACAATGAGCAGTTCTTC. Translating gives CASSLRGFSYNEQFF.

This chain links TRBV27 with TRBJ1-2, with D tentatively TRBD1 (6 bases). This CDR3 has 13 amino acids. Trimming removed 6 bases from V and 3 bases from J, with 11 bases in between. CDR1 is MNHEY and CDR2 is SMNVEV in the germline V gene (reference sequence). The chain's CDR3 is CASSGGRYYGYTF. Written as DNA, the CDR3 is TGTGCCAGCAGCGGGGGCAGATACTATGGCTACACCTTC.

The chain uses TRBV19 and TRBJ2-7; a weak D match, TRBD1 (6 bases). Trimming took off 7 bases at V and 2 bases at J, with 15 bases between the two ends. The CDR3 totals 14 residues. Germline CDR1 is LNHDA and CDR2 is SQIVND (reference sequence). The CDR3 nucleotides read TGTGCCAGTAACCCAGGGGCAGGGGCCTACGAGCAGTACTTC. Translation: CASNPGAGAYEQYF.

The CDR3 sequence: CASSPLGASYGYTF. CDR3 DNA: TGTGCCAGCAGCCCCCTAGGGGCTAGTTATGGCTACACCTTC. The gene calls are TRBV7-9 and TRBJ1-2; a weak D match, TRBD1 (5 bases). The CDR3 is 14 residues long. With 5 bases removed from V and 5 bases from J, the gap between germline ends came to 15 bases. Germline-derived CDR1 and CDR2 are SEHNR and FQNEAQ (reference sequence).

A few counts support this clone. The chain links TRBV30 to TRBJ1-1; no clear D gene. Germline CDR1 GTSNPN, CDR2 SVGIG (reference sequence). The CDR3 spans 12 residues. Trimming pared 0 bases from V and 2 bases from J, leaving 4 bases between. CDR3 bases: TGTGCCTGGAGTGTACGTAACACTGAAGCTTTCTTT. Translation gives CAWSVRNTEAFF.

The chain uses TRBV10-1 and TRBJ2-5; D gene ambiguous. The CDR3 loop spans 13 amino acids. With 6 bases removed from V and 2 bases from J, the gap between germline ends came to 10 bases. Germline V gene sequence: CDR1 WNHNN, CDR2 SYGVQD (reference sequence). CDR3 DNA sequence: TGCGCCAGCAGGAGGACGGAACAAGAGACCCAGTACTTC. Translated: CASRRTEQETQYF.

This clone has a handful of counts. The V call is TRBV27, the J call TRBJ2-7; no firm D call. CDR3 length: 14 residues. V gave up 6 bases and J gave up 2 bases, with 14 bases separating them. Per the germline V gene, CDR1 is MNHEY and CDR2 is SMNVEV (reference sequence). The DNA of the CDR3 is TGTGCCAGCAGCCCCCTAGGAAACGCCTACGAGCAGTACTTC. Translating gives CASSPLGNAYEQYF.

The J gene is TRBJ2-7, the V gene TRBV7-9, with D unresolved. This CDR3 has 12 amino acids. Germline CDR1 SEHNR, CDR2 FQNEAQ (reference sequence). V was shortened by 9 bases and J by 6 bases, with 15 bases between the two germline ends. Here the CDR3 reads CASLGQSGEQYF. The DNA for the CDR3 is TGTGCCAGTCTAGGTCAAAGTGGCGAGCAGTACTTC.

The chain is built from TRBV5-6 and TRBJ2-2; D is possibly TRBD1 (6 bases). The CDR3 has 15 residues. V shed 4 bases and J shed 0 bases, with 10 bases lying between them. The germline V gene has CDR1 SGHDT and CDR2 YYEEEE. The CDR3 is CASSEQGPNTGELFF. The CDR3 region has the DNA TGTGCCAGCAGCGAACAGGGTCCGAACACCGGGGAGCTGTTTTTT.

The chain carries TRBV10-3 and TRBJ2-1; D is unresolved. V was cut by 4 bases and J by 6 bases, with 4 bases left in between. This CDR3 spans 11 amino acids. CDR1 and CDR2 from the germline V gene are ENHRY and SYGVKD. The CDR3 bases are TGTGCCATCAGTGCTGGCAATGAGCAGTTCTTC. Translation gives CAISAGNEQFF.

This clone was counted a single time. This chain uses TRBV7-2 with TRBJ1-5, with TRBD1 as a possible D gene (5 bases). With 1 base removed from V and 5 bases from J, the gap between germline ends came to 12 bases. Germline CDR1 reads SGHTA; CDR2 reads FQGNSA. The CDR3 sequence is 15 residues long. This chain's CDR3 is CASSLDGRVYQPQHF. The CDR3 DNA reads as TGTGCCAGCAGCTTAGATGGCAGGGTGTATCAGCCCCAGCATTTT.

The genes are TRBV13 and TRBJ2-7; 7 nucleotides agree with TRBD1. Germline lookup yields CDR1 PRHDT and CDR2 FYEKMQ (reference sequence). J was trimmed by 4 bases and V by 6 bases; bases with no gene match: 15. The CDR3 is 16 amino acids. Here the CDR3 DNA reads TGTGCCAGCAGTCTAGGGGGTATAGGGGGCGGTTACGAGCAGTACTTC. Its translation: CASSLGGIGGGYEQYF.

The V and J genes are TRBV4-2 and TRBJ1-3; TRBD1 is a possible D gene (6 bases). Germline assignment: CDR1 LGHNA and CDR2 YNFKEQ. The length of the CDR3 is 18 residues. Trimming removed 1 base at V and 0 bases at J, with 16 bases between. CDR3 protein: CASSQVGRQGSSGNTIYF. The DNA for the CDR3 is TGTGCCAGCAGCCAAGTGGGTCGGCAGGGGTCCTCTGGAAACACCATATATTTT.

In this sample, this clone turned up a few times. The V gene is TRBV6-1, the J gene TRBJ2-1; D gene ambiguous. The germline V gene has CDR1 MNHNS and CDR2 SASEGT. V lost 3 bases to trimming and J lost 9 bases, with 18 bases between them. The CDR3 runs to 15 residues. The CDR3 DNA sequence: TGTGCCAGCAGTGATATGGGTATGTCCCTGGGTGAGCAGTTCTTC. This sequence encodes CASSDMGMSLGEQFF.

The chain has TRBV25-1 and TRBJ2-7; D is perhaps TRBD2 (7 bases). V was clipped by 6 bases and J by 9 bases, with 15 bases between them. This CDR3 has 12 amino acids. Germline lookup yields CDR1 MGHDK and CDR2 SYGVNS. The CDR3 nucleotides are TGTGCCAGCAGGGGCCGGGGGGCTCGGCAGTACTTC. This sequence encodes CASRGRGARQYF.

The chain uses TRBV5-1 and TRBJ2-4; D tentatively reads TRBD1 or TRBD2 (5 bases each). The V gene's germline CDR1 is SGHRS and CDR2 YFSETQ. V lost 2 bases and J lost 2, with 11 bases in between. The CDR3 covers 15 residues. The CDR3 here is CASSLGTDSKNIQYF. In nucleotides, the CDR3 is TGCGCCAGCAGCTTAGGGACGGATTCCAAAAACATTCAGTACTTC.

The chain uses TRBV6-6 and TRBJ1-1; D is uncertain. Germline CDR1 is MNHNY and CDR2 is SVGAGI (reference sequence). CDR3 length equals 10 residues. The V and J ends lost 5 bases and 10 bases respectively, with 8 bases between them. The CDR3 coding sequence is TGTGCCAGCAGTGACCTTATAGCTTTCTTT. This translates into CASSDLIAFF.

The V and J genes are TRBV11-2 and TRBJ2-1, with a possible D match to TRBD1 (5 bases). Germline V CDR1 and CDR2: SGHAT, FQNNGV. V dropped 6 bases and J dropped 0 bases, with 15 bases sitting between them. The CDR3 contains 16 residues. The CDR3 coding sequence is TGTGCCAGCAGTTTATACAGGCAAAGCTCCTACAATGAGCAGTTCTTC. Its translation: CASSLYRQSSYNEQFF. The full variable domain, completed using reference TRBV11-2 and TRBJ2-1, is EAGVAQSPRYKIIEKRQSVAFWCNPISGHATLYWYQQILGQGPKLLIQFQNNGVVDDSQLPKDRFSAERLKGVDSTLKIQPAKLEDSAVYLCASSLYRQSSYNEQFFGPGTRLTVL.

This chain uses TRBV7-2 with TRBJ2-3, with 10 positions matching TRBD2. J was trimmed by 1 base and V by 1 base; bases with no gene match: 5. Germline V CDR1 and CDR2: SGHTA, FQGNSA. The length of the CDR3 is 17 residues. The CDR3 sequence: CASSLVLLAGGTDTQYF. The CDR3, as DNA: TGTGCCAGCAGCTTAGTGTTGCTAGCGGGGGGCACAGATACGCAGTATTTT.

The gene calls are TRBV6-6 and TRBJ2-7; D tentatively fits TRBD1 or TRBD2 (6 bases each). This CDR3 is 14 amino acids long. V shed 7 bases and J shed 3 bases, with 16 bases lying between them. Germline values: CDR1 MNHNY, CDR2 SVGAGI (reference sequence). The CDR3: CASTSAGTNYEQYF. The CDR3 nucleotides read TGTGCCAGCACCAGCGCGGGGACAAACTACGAGCAGTACTTC.

The chain uses TRBV9 and TRBJ2-1, with 13 bases that match TRBD2. The trim removed 3 bases at V and 8 bases at J, leaving 2 bases unmatched. The CDR3 extends over 14 amino acids. Germline CDR1 SGDLS, CDR2 YYNGEE. In nucleotides, the CDR3 is TGTGCCAGCAGCGCGACTAGCGGGGGGCATGAGCAGTTCTTC. Amino acid sequence: CASSATSGGHEQFF. The full variable domain, with the rest looked up from reference TRBV9 and TRBJ2-1, is DSGVTQTPKHLITATGQRVTLRCSPRSGDLSVYWYQQSLDQGLQFLIQYYNGEERAKGNILERFSAQQFPDLHSELNLSSLELGDSALYFCASSATSGGHEQFFGPGTRLTVL.